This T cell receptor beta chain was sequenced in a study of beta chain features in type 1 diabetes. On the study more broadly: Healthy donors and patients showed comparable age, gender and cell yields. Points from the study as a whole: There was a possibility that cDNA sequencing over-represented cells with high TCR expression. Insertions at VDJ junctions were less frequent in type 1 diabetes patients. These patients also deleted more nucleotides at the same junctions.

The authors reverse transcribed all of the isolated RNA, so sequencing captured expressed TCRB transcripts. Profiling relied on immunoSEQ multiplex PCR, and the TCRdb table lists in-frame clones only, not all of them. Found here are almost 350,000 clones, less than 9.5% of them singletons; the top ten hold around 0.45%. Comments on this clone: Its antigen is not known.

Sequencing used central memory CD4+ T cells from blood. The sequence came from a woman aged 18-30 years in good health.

The CDR3 bases are TGTGCCAGCAGCTTTCCATACAATGAGCAGTTCTTC. Translation: CASSFPYNEQFF. This sequence joins TRBV11-3 and TRBJ2-1; D gene uncertain. The CDR3 contains 12 residues. The V gene lost 3 bases and the J gene lost 4 bases, with 4 bases spanning the gap. Germline values: CDR1 SGHNT, CDR2 YENEEA.